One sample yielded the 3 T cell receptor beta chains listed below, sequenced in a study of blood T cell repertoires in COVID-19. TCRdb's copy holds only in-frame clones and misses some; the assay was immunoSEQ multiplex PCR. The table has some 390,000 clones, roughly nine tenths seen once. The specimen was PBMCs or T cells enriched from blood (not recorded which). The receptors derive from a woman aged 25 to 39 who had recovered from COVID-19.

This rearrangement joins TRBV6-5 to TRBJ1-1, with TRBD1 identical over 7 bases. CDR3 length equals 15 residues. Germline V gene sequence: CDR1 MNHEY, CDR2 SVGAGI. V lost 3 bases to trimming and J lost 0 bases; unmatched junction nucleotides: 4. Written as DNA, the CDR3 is TGTGCCAGCAGTTATGGGGGACAGTTGAACACTGAAGCTTTCTTT. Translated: CASSYGGQLNTEAFF.

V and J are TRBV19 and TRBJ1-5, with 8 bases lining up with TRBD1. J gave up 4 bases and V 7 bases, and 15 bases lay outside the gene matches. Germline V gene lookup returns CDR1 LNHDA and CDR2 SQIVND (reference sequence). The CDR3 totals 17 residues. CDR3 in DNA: TGTGCCAGTAAAGATCGACAGGGGACCTGGGGAAATCAGCCCCAGCATTTT. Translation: CASKDRQGTWGNQPQHF. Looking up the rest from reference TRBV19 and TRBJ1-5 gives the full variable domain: DGGITQSPKYLFRKEGQNVTLSCEQNLNHDAMYWYRQDPGQGLRLIYYSQIVNDFQKGDIAEGYSVSREKKESFPLTVTSAQKNPTAFYLCASKDRQGTWGNQPQHFGDGTRLSIL.

The CDR3 DNA reads TGTGCCAGTAGTATGAGAGCGCAGGGCGTGGGACAGCCCCAGCATTTT. It codes for CASSMRAQGVGQPQHF. This chain connects TRBV19 to TRBJ1-5, with D perhaps TRBD1 (5 bases). Trimming took 3 bases from V and 7 from J, leaving 19 bases between them. Germline V gives CDR1 LNHDA, CDR2 SQIVND (reference sequence). The CDR3 is made up of 16 amino acids. The variable domain in full, completed from reference TRBV19 and TRBJ1-5, reads DGGITQSPKYLFRKEGQNVTLSCEQNLNHDAMYWYRQDPGQGLRLIYYSQIVNDFQKGDIAEGYSVSREKKESFPLTVTSAQKNPTAFYLCASSMRAQGVGQPQHFGDGTRLSIL.